Shown below are 15 T cell receptor beta chains from a single sample sequenced in a study of blood T cells in healthy people across ages. Sample-barcoded 5' priming and a J-beta primer mix drove a second PCR of 7 to 11 cycles. TCRdb fed the 5' RACE reads into MiXCR, producing one record per CDR3 protein. The data show 700,000 to 850,000 distinct CDR3 sequences, approximately 53% seen once. The sample was blood. These receptors were obtained from an elderly man in good health.

The rearrangement joins TRBV5-1 to TRBJ2-3; D gene ambiguous. Germline CDR1 and CDR2: SGHRS and YFSETQ. Trimming removed 2 bases at V and 0 bases at J, with 13 bases between. The CDR3 spans 16 residues. The CDR3 here is CASSFGLQRSTDTQYF. DNA for the CDR3: TGCGCCAGCAGCTTTGGTTTACAGAGAAGCACAGATACGCAGTATTTT. Supplemented by reference TRBV5-1 and TRBJ2-3, the full variable domain reads KAGVTQTPRYLIKTRGQQVTLSCSPISGHRSVSWYQQTPGQGLQFLFEYFSETQRNKGNFPGRFSGRQFSNSRSEMNVSTLELGDSALYLCASSFGLQRSTDTQYFGPGTRLTVL.

This chain connects TRBV29-1 to TRBJ2-1; perhaps D is TRBD1 or TRBD2 (5 bases each). CDR1 and CDR2 from the germline V gene are SQVTM and ANQGSEA. The CDR3 runs to 10 residues. Trimming took off 7 bases at V and 9 bases at J, with 10 bases between the two ends. The CDR3 bases are TGCAGCGCTGGGGGACCTGAGCAGTTCTTC. This sequence encodes CSAGGPEQFF.

The gene calls are TRBV7-9 and TRBJ1-1; 8 bases map to TRBD1. The J segment lost 4 bases and the V segment lost 5 bases, leaving 9 bases of the junction unmatched. CDR1 is SEHNR and CDR2 is FQNEAQ in the germline V gene (reference sequence). There are 15 residues in the CDR3. In nucleotides, the CDR3 is TGTGCCAGCAGCCCACGACAGGGGATGAGCACTGAAGCTTTCTTT. Its translation: CASSPRQGMSTEAFF.

This clonotype was observed a handful of times. The V and J genes are TRBV10-3 and TRBJ2-5, with D unresolved. The CDR3 extends over 9 amino acids. Germline assignment: CDR1 ENHRY and CDR2 SYGVKD. In DNA, the CDR3 is TGTGCGTATGGGGAGACCCAGTACTTC. Protein sequence: CAYGETQYF.

The chain has TRBV9 and TRBJ2-5; 13 nucleotides match TRBD2. Germline values: CDR1 SGDLS, CDR2 YYNGEE. The CDR3 sequence is 15 residues long. V lost 2 bases, J lost 11 bases, and 9 bases stayed unmatched. The CDR3 sequence is CASSVGTSGIYEQYF. The CDR3 DNA follows: TGTGCCAGCAGCGTCGGGACTAGCGGGATCTATGAGCAGTACTTC. Supplemented by reference TRBV9 and TRBJ2-5, the full variable domain reads DSGVTQTPKHLITATGQRVTLRCSPRSGDLSVYWYQQSLDQGLQFLIQYYNGEERAKGNILERFSAQQFPDLHSELNLSSLELGDSALYFCASSVGTSGIYEQYFGPGTRLLVL.

This chain connects TRBV20-1 to TRBJ2-2; D is unclear. V was clipped by 3 bases and J by 6 bases, with 14 bases between them. This CDR3 has 14 residues. In germline, CDR1 is DFQATT, CDR2 SNEGSKA (reference sequence). The CDR3 nucleotides read TGCAGTGCTAGGGATAGGCTATCCCCCGGGGAGCTGTTTTTT. Translated, it gives CSARDRLSPGELFF.

The chain employs TRBV20-1 and TRBJ2-5, with a weak D call TRBD1 (6 bases). The assigned J gene may be wrong: the sequence end matches TRBJ2-7 better. Germline CDR1 reads DFQATT; CDR2 reads SNEGSKA (reference sequence). The length of the CDR3 is 12 residues. The CDR3 DNA reads TGCAGTGCCTACGACAGGCACTACGAGCAGTACTTC. Protein sequence: CSAYDRHYEQYF.

The CDR3 DNA reads TGTGCCAGCAGCCAAGTTCACCGGGACAACAGCGTCTACGAGCAGTACTTC. It yields the protein CASSQVHRDNSVYEQYF. The rearrangement joins TRBV3-1 to TRBJ2-7, with D possibly matching TRBD1 (6 bases). The CDR3 contains 17 residues. From germline, CDR1 is LGHDT and CDR2 YNNKEL (reference sequence). V was clipped by 1 base and J by 3 bases, with 19 bases between them.

The chain combines TRBV6-5 with TRBJ2-1, with D possibly TRBD2 on 5 matching bases. CDR3 size: 18 residues. Germline loops: CDR1 MNHEY, CDR2 SVGAGI. Deletions cut 1 base from V and 5 bases from J, with 21 bases between. For the CDR3, the DNA is TGTGCCAGCAGTTACTTCCCCCTTAGCGCTCCGGCCCACAATGAGCAGTTCTTC. Protein sequence: CASSYFPLSAPAHNEQFF.

As concerns this clonotype: A much larger clone lies one base from this, so it may be a read error. The chain links TRBV29-1 to TRBJ2-7; D ambiguous. Germline V gene lookup returns CDR1 SQVTM and CDR2 ANQGSEA. V was pared by 2 bases and J by 7 bases, with 12 bases between. The CDR3 consists of 12 residues. The CDR3: CSVERLYNEQYF. DNA of the CDR3: TGCAGCGTTGAACGGCTATACAATGAGCAGTACTTC.

The genes are TRBV7-2 and TRBJ1-5; 7 nucleotides line up with TRBD1. This CDR3 contains 14 residues. Germline lookup yields CDR1 SGHTA and CDR2 FQGNSA. The V gene end was trimmed by 5 bases and the J gene end by 6 bases; junction bases not matched to a gene: 7. In DNA, the CDR3 is TGTGCCAGCAGCACCGACAGGGCGGCTCAGCCCCAGCATTTT. As protein: CASSTDRAAQPQHF.

CDR3 sequence (DNA): TGTGCCAGCAGTTACAGGCAGAATTGGATGTACGAGCAGTACTTC. This encodes CASSYRQNWMYEQYF. The chain uses TRBV6-6 and TRBJ2-5; D is ambiguous. The J call is doubtful: the DNA matches TRBJ2-7 better. Per germline, CDR1 MNHNY and CDR2 SVGAGI (reference sequence). This CDR3 is built from 15 residues.

The chain uses TRBV9 and TRBJ2-3; the D call may be TRBD1 or TRBD2 (6 bases each). The germline V and J ends were trimmed by 1 base and 0 bases, with 15 bases remaining between them. The CDR3 is 17 amino acids. Germline lookup yields CDR1 SGDLS and CDR2 YYNGEE. CDR3 coding DNA: TGTGCCAGCAGCGTACCAATGGGGGGCGGGAGCACAGATACGCAGTATTTT. Protein product: CASSVPMGGGSTDTQYF.

This clonotype turned up a few times. The chain uses TRBV24-1 and TRBJ2-5, with no clear D. Gene TRBJ2-7 matches the end of the DNA better, so the J call may be wrong. CDR1 KGHDR and CDR2 SFDVKD come from the germline V gene. This CDR3 contains 14 residues. The CDR3 nucleotides are TGTGCCACCAGTGACCCTGACAACCCCTACGAGCAGTACTTC. It translates to CATSDPDNPYEQYF.

The rearrangement links TRBV3-1 to TRBJ1-1; D perhaps matches TRBD1 (5 bases). The V gene lost 3 bases and the J gene lost 1 base, with 9 bases spanning the gap. CDR3 length: 14 residues. Germline V lookup: CDR1 LGHDT, CDR2 YNNKEL (reference sequence). Here the CDR3 DNA reads TGTGCCAGCAGCCAGTGGGGGTCGAACACTGAAGCTTTCTTT. Its protein is CASSQWGSNTEAFF.